The T cell receptor (beta chain) described here comes from a study of blood T cell repertoires in COVID-19. Losses at the gene ends were 4 bases for V and 0 bases for J; bases not matched to a gene: 5. Germline V gene lookup returns CDR1 MDHEN and CDR2 SYDVKM. This CDR3 has 17 residues. Here immunoSEQ multiplex PCR was the method, and the copy in TCRdb shows in-frame clones only, minus some. The table lists around 150,000 clones, 92% of them singletons. V and J are TRBV28 and TRBJ2-1; 11 nucleotides align to TRBD2. Sequenced input: peripheral blood. The clonotype originates from a man aged 25 to 45 with COVID-19, enrolled during active disease. Here the CDR3 reads CASSSPSGRSSYNEQFF. The DNA for the CDR3 is TGTGCCAGCAGTTCTCCTAGCGGGAGGAGCTCCTACAATGAGCAGTTCTTC.